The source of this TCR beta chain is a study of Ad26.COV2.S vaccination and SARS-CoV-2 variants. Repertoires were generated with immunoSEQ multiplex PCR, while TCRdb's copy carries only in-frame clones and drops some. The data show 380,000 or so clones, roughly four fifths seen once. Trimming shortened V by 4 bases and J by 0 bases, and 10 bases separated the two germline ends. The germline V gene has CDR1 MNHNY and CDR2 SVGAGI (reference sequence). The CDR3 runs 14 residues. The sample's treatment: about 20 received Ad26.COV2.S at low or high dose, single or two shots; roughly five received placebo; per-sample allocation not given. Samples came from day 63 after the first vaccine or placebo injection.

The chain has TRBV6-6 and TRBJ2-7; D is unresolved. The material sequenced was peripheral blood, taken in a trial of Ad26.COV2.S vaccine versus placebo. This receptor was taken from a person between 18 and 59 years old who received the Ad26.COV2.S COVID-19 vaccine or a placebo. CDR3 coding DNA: TGTGCCAGCAGTTCCTTGACGAGCTCCTACGAGCAGTACTTC. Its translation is CASSSLTSSYEQYF.